This entry lists 12 T cell receptor beta chains sequenced from one sample in a study of shared clonotypes between healthy human individuals. Some clones are missing from TCRdb's copy, which holds only in-frame ones; the method was immunoSEQ multiplex PCR. The sample yields about 700,000 clones, around 92% seen once. Naive-designated CD8 cells lacked CD45RO, were positively enriched for CCR7, and omitted terminally differentiated effector memory CD45RA+ cells. The source material was naive CD8+ T cells sorted from blood. The receptors were sampled from a man aged 25-40 years in good health.

CDR3 amino acids: CASSDRTGANVLTF. The CDR3 bases are TGCGCCAGCAGTGACAGAACTGGGGCCAACGTCCTGACTTTC. This chain uses TRBV10-1 with TRBJ2-6; D not certain. Germline V CDR1 and CDR2: WNHNN, SYGVQD (reference sequence). Trimming removed 3 bases at V and 2 bases at J, with 5 bases between. This CDR3 is 14 amino acids long.

The J gene is TRBJ2-1, the V gene TRBV7-6; tentatively, D is TRBD1 (5 bases). V was pared by 3 bases and J by 6 bases, with 9 bases between. Germline-derived CDR1 and CDR2 are SGHVS and FNYEAQ. CDR3 length equals 13 residues. The CDR3 loop is CASSFTGANEQFF. The DNA for the CDR3 is TGTGCCAGCAGCTTTACTGGGGCCAATGAGCAGTTCTTC.

J is TRBJ2-5 and V is TRBV18, with D maybe TRBD1 (5 bases). V lost 0 bases to trimming and J lost 2 bases, with 19 bases between them. This CDR3 region has 18 residues. The germline gives CDR1 KGHSH, CDR2 LQKENI. The CDR3 loop is CASSPPQAIMVGQETQYF. The CDR3 coding sequence is TGTGCCAGCTCACCACCACAGGCAATAATGGTTGGACAAGAGACCCAGTACTTC.

The V gene is TRBV27, the J gene TRBJ1-5; D is perhaps TRBD1 (5 bases). From germline, CDR1 is MNHEY and CDR2 SMNVEV (reference sequence). V was clipped by 2 bases and J by 3 bases, with 8 bases between them. The CDR3 is made up of 14 amino acids. The CDR3 is CASSLVGANQPQHF. In nucleotides, the CDR3 is TGTGCCAGCAGTTTAGTAGGGGCCAATCAGCCCCAGCATTTT.

The chain carries TRBV27 and TRBJ2-1; D is unresolved. Germline CDR1 reads MNHEY; CDR2 reads SMNVEV (reference sequence). This CDR3 is 14 amino acids long. V lost 2 bases and J 8 bases, leaving 13 bases between the germline ends. The CDR3 DNA reads TGTGCCAGCAGTTTAGATGGGCAGTGGTATGAGCAGTTCTTC. This codes for CASSLDGQWYEQFF.

The chain couples TRBV7-9 to TRBJ2-1; tentative D call: TRBD2 (5 bases). Trimming cost V 7 bases and J 7 bases, with 17 bases left between them. Germline V CDR1 and CDR2: SEHNR, FQNEAQ (reference sequence). The CDR3 totals 14 residues. CDR3 in DNA: TGTGCCAGCAAATGGCCGGGGAAGCAGAATGAGCAGTTCTTC. This encodes CASKWPGKQNEQFF.

The V gene is TRBV27, the J gene TRBJ2-3; TRBD2 agrees at 10 bases. Germline V gene lookup returns CDR1 MNHEY and CDR2 SMNVEV (reference sequence). The CDR3 runs 16 residues. Unmatched junction bases numbered 11, after V lost 4 bases and J lost 7 bases. This CDR3 reads CASSSITSGNSHTQYF. The CDR3 DNA reads as TGTGCCAGCAGTTCAATCACTAGCGGGAACAGTCATACGCAGTATTTT.

The sample holds many counts of this clone. The chain carries TRBV5-6 and TRBJ2-1; a weak D match, TRBD2 (7 bases). This CDR3 spans 16 amino acids. Per the germline V gene, CDR1 is SGHDT and CDR2 is YYEEEE. The V gene lost 1 base and the J gene lost 2 bases, with 13 bases spanning the gap. The CDR3 DNA reads TGTGCCAGCAGCTTGACTGCGGGGGCCCCCTACAATGAGCAGTTCTTC. Residues: CASSLTAGAPYNEQFF.

J is TRBJ2-3 and V is TRBV21-1; whether TRBD2, the table's D call, matches the DNA was not checked. TRBV21-1 is shown as a pseudogene. There are 18 residues in the CDR3. The CDR3 DNA is TGTGCCAGCACCTCCCACAAGAACGGGAGGCATAGCACAGATACGCAGTATTTT. It codes for CASTSHKNGRHSTDTQYF.

This sequence joins TRBV28 and TRBJ1-5; possibly TRBD1 for D (6 bases). In germline, CDR1 is MDHEN, CDR2 SYDVKM. The CDR3 loop spans 15 amino acids. Trimming removed 6 bases at V and 2 bases at J, with 14 bases between. CDR3 sequence (DNA): TGTGCCAGCAGGCCGACAGGTTCCGGCAATCAGCCCCAGCATTTT. Translated, it gives CASRPTGSGNQPQHF.

The table lists this clone with a count of one. The chain has TRBV14 and TRBJ2-5, with D maybe TRBD2 (7 bases). Germline CDR1 is SGHDN and CDR2 is FVKESK. This CDR3 has 13 residues. The V and J ends lost 0 bases and 9 bases respectively, with 11 bases between them. CDR3 sequence reads: CASSQDQGGAQYF. The CDR3 DNA reads TGTGCCAGCAGCCAAGATCAAGGGGGGGCCCAGTACTTC.

J is TRBJ1-1 and V is TRBV11-2, with TRBD1 identical over 9 bases. CDR1 and CDR2 from the germline V gene are SGHAT and FQNNGV. The ends lost 4 bases at V and 1 base at J; junction bases unmatched: 4. There are 15 residues in the CDR3. CDR3 amino acids: CASSSTGGRNTEAFF. As DNA, the CDR3 is TGTGCCAGCAGCTCGACAGGGGGGCGGAACACTGAAGCTTTCTTT.